This T cell receptor (beta chain) was captured in a study of blood T cell repertoires in COVID-19. Study details: Material from acute and convalescent COVID-19 was sourced from the United States, Italy and Spain. T cells, B-cell-depleted T cells, or PBMCs supplied cDNA or gDNA.

Authors' analysis steps: It was from reference gene primer amplification that nucleated cell counts were estimated. Produced via immunoSEQ multiplex PCR; TCRdb's table is partial and in-frame only. That table is the source of V, J and clone size, and D and trimming were worked out from the DNA. The sample lists 300,000 or so clones, over 70% occurring once. This TCR derives from a woman between 50 and 59 years old with acute or convalescent COVID-19. Sample: peripheral blood.

The CDR3 protein is CASSPQGYNQPQHF. As DNA, the CDR3 is TGTGCCAGCAGTCCTCAGGGATACAATCAGCCCCAGCATTTT. The rearrangement uses TRBV3-1 (or the pseudogene TRBV3-2) and TRBJ1-5; maybe TRBD1 (5 bases). Germline V CDR1 and CDR2: LGHDT, YNNKEL (reference sequence). The CDR3 spans 14 residues. V was trimmed by 6 bases and J by 3 bases, leaving 12 bases between them.